A single sample gave rise to the 23 T cell receptor beta chains below, sequenced in a study of T cell changes during pregnancy in multiple sclerosis. Measured with immunoSEQ multiplex PCR; TCRdb has only the in-frame clones, and not every one. Counted here are about 33,000 clones, about 90% occurring once; the ten biggest clones make up around 3%. Sequenced material: CD4+ T cells from peripheral blood mononuclear cells, taken in the third trimester of pregnancy. Receptor source: a female donor in good health, enrolled as a control in a pregnancy study.

This clone came up once. The chain uses TRBV19 and TRBJ2-5; maybe TRBD2 (5 bases). The CDR3 consists of 13 residues. Looked up from germline, CDR1 is LNHDA and CDR2 is SQIVND (reference sequence). V dropped 5 bases and J dropped 4 bases, with 11 bases sitting between them. The chain's CDR3 is CASSFDGGETQYF. The CDR3 region has the DNA TGTGCCAGTAGTTTCGACGGAGGAGAGACCCAGTACTTC.

This clone has only a few counts. The chain has TRBV7-9 and TRBJ1-4, with D possibly matching TRBD1 (5 bases). Germline lookup yields CDR1 SEHNR and CDR2 FQNEAQ (reference sequence). Trimming shortened V by 5 bases and J by 2 bases, and 9 bases separated the two germline ends. This CDR3 is built from 14 residues. This CDR3 is CASSPQGTNEKLFF. CDR3 nucleotide sequence: TGTGCCAGCAGCCCCCAGGGCACTAATGAAAAACTGTTTTTT.

The chain employs TRBV7-9 and TRBJ2-3; 7 nucleotides agree with TRBD2. Germline CDR1 is SEHNR and CDR2 is FQNEAQ (reference sequence). The junction had 3 bases not matched to a gene; V was cut back by 3 bases and J by 3 bases. The CDR3 totals 14 residues. CDR3 sequence: CASSFPGGTDTQYF. Written as DNA, the CDR3 is TGTGCCAGCAGCTTTCCGGGGGGAACAGATACGCAGTATTTT.

J is TRBJ1-5 and V is TRBV5-8, with D maybe TRBD1 (5 bases). Trimming shortened V by 5 bases and J by 6 bases, and 18 bases separated the two germline ends. Per germline, CDR1 SGHTS and CDR2 YDEGEE. CDR3 length: 15 amino acids. The CDR3 DNA reads as TGTGCCAGCAGAAGATTAGGGGATGGTGTTCAGCCCCAGCATTTT. It codes for CASRRLGDGVQPQHF.

The rearrangement uses TRBV2 and TRBJ2-5; D perhaps matches TRBD2 (6 bases). The V and J ends lost 4 bases and 2 bases respectively, with 14 bases between them. Germline CDR1 and CDR2: SNHLY and FYNNEI. The CDR3 covers 15 residues. The CDR3 spells CASSVNGGGQETQYF. Written as DNA, the CDR3 is TGTGCCAGCAGTGTGAACGGGGGAGGACAAGAGACCCAGTACTTC.

This clone is a singleton in its sample. V gene TRBV30 combines with J gene TRBJ1-5; D remains ambiguous. This CDR3 spans 14 amino acids. Germline V gene data show CDR1 as GTSNPN and CDR2 as SVGIG (reference sequence). V lost 4 bases and J lost 6, with 16 bases in between. The CDR3 reads CAWNAGPTSQPQHF. CDR3 nucleotides: TGTGCCTGGAATGCAGGCCCAACAAGTCAGCCCCAGCATTTT.

CDR3 residues: CASSLTGRSGRAYEQYF. For the CDR3, the DNA is TGTGCCAGCAGCTTAACGGGGAGAAGCGGGAGGGCTTACGAGCAGTACTTC. The rearrangement uses TRBV7-3 and TRBJ2-7; 10 nucleotides match TRBD2. The V and J ends lost 0 bases and 4 bases, in that order; junction bases with no gene match: 9. Germline assignment: CDR1 SGHTA and CDR2 FQGTGA. This CDR3 comprises 17 residues.

This clone was recorded only once. This chain uses TRBV5-1 with TRBJ2-1, with TRBD2 matching over 8 bases. This CDR3 is 13 amino acids long. V lost 6 bases and J lost 7; bases outside the gene matches: 6. The germline gives CDR1 SGHRS, CDR2 YFSETQ. The CDR3 spells CASTAGGANEQFF. The CDR3 bases are TGCGCCAGCACCGCCGGGGGGGCGAATGAGCAGTTCTTC. Using reference TRBV5-1 and TRBJ2-1 for the parts outside the CDR3, the full variable domain is KAGVTQTPRYLIKTRGQQVTLSCSPISGHRSVSWYQQTPGQGLQFLFEYFSETQRNKGNFPGRFSGRQFSNSRSEMNVSTLELGDSALYLCASTAGGANEQFFGPGTRLTVL.

The CDR3 coding sequence is TGTGCCAGCTCACAGCCGGGACAGGGAGGCACTGAAGCTTTCTTT. It yields the protein CASSQPGQGGTEAFF. The chain joins TRBV18 to TRBJ1-1; 9 nucleotides align to TRBD1. The CDR3 runs to 15 residues. Germline V gene lookup returns CDR1 KGHSH and CDR2 LQKENI. Trimming cost V 4 bases and J 4 bases; bases outside gene matches: 7.

The chain is built from TRBV7-9 and TRBJ1-1, with no clear D. The CDR3 runs 15 residues. Germline CDR1 and CDR2: SEHNR and FQNEAQ (reference sequence). V lost 6 bases to trimming and J lost 0 bases, with 14 bases between them. CDR3 amino acids: CASRAGGLMNTEAFF. CDR3 bases: TGTGCCAGCAGGGCGGGAGGGCTTATGAACACTGAAGCTTTCTTT.

The chain uses TRBV6-5 and TRBJ2-5; 9 nucleotides match TRBD1. CDR1 is MNHEY and CDR2 is SVGAGI in the germline V gene. CDR3 length: 16 amino acids. V shed 3 bases, J shed 5 bases, and the junction held 10 bases outside the gene matches. CDR3 sequence (DNA): TGTGCCAGCAGTTATAAACCGGGACAGGGAAGGGAGACCCAGTACTTC. Encoded protein: CASSYKPGQGRETQYF.

This chain links TRBV7-2 with TRBJ1-3; D perhaps matches TRBD1 (5 bases). Germline CDR1 is SGHTA and CDR2 is FQGNSA. Trimming removed 3 bases at V and 0 bases at J, with 6 bases between. The CDR3 runs 14 residues. The CDR3 DNA reads as TGTGCCAGCAGCTTTGGACACTCTGGAAACACCATATATTTT. Amino acids: CASSFGHSGNTIYF.

The chain recombines TRBV5-5 with TRBJ2-5; TRBD1 is a possible D gene (7 bases). The germline V and J ends were trimmed by 6 bases and 2 bases, with 17 bases remaining between them. Germline V gene data show CDR1 as SGHKS and CDR2 as YYEKEE (reference sequence). CDR3 length equals 15 residues. The CDR3 reads CASTLIPGGQETQYF. CDR3 sequence (DNA): TGTGCCAGCACCCTTATCCCAGGGGGGCAAGAGACCCAGTACTTC.

The chain is built from TRBV7-8 and TRBJ2-5; TRBD1 is a possible D gene (5 bases). The J call may be mistaken, given a closer DNA end match to TRBJ2-7. The CDR3 is 13 amino acids. Germline V gives CDR1 SGHVS, CDR2 FQNEAQ. The DNA for the CDR3 is TGTGCCAGCAGCCCAAGGACAATTTACGAGCAGTACTTC. It is translated as CASSPRTIYEQYF.

The V call is TRBV4-1, the J call TRBJ1-2, with no clear D. Per the germline V gene, CDR1 is MGHRA and CDR2 is YSYEKL. The V gene lost 1 base and the J gene lost 5 bases, with 14 bases spanning the gap. The CDR3 has 15 amino acids. CDR3 in DNA: TGCGCCAGCAGCCAAGTTGGAGGGCGCTATTATGGCTACACCTTC. Protein: CASSQVGGRYYGYTF.

The chain employs TRBV7-3 and TRBJ1-2, with a weak D call TRBD1 (6 bases). The V and J ends lost 4 bases and 6 bases respectively, with 12 bases between them. This CDR3 contains 13 residues. From germline, CDR1 is SGHTA and CDR2 FQGTGA. In DNA, the CDR3 is TGTGCCAGCAGCTCCACAGGGCCGCATGGCTACACCTTC. Residues: CASSSTGPHGYTF.

The chain carries TRBV4-1 and TRBJ1-2, with D possibly TRBD1 on 5 matching bases. Trimming took 8 bases from V and 2 from J, leaving 18 bases between them. Germline assignment: CDR1 MGHRA and CDR2 YSYEKL. This CDR3 is built from 15 residues. The DNA for the CDR3 is TGCGCCAGCCTGGATACCCCAAAGGGGAACTATGGCTACACCTTC. This codes for CASLDTPKGNYGYTF.

The chain couples TRBV10-2 to TRBJ2-1; 8 bases align to TRBD1. Germline V gene sequence: CDR1 WSHSY, CDR2 SAAADI. V trimming: 8 bases; J trimming: 2 bases; junction bases outside the gene matches: 5. This CDR3 spans 14 amino acids. CDR3 sequence (DNA): TGCGCCAGCTTGACAGGGGTGACCTACAATGAGCAGTTCTTC. It codes for CASLTGVTYNEQFF.

V usage is TRBV30 and J usage is TRBJ2-7, with TRBD1 matching over 10 bases. CDR1 GTSNPN and CDR2 SVGIG come from the germline V gene (reference sequence). This CDR3 comprises 15 residues. J was trimmed by 1 base and V by 7 bases; bases with no gene match: 10. CDR3 protein: CAYLTPGQGSYEQYF. The CDR3 DNA reads as TGTGCCTATCTAACACCGGGACAGGGGTCCTACGAGCAGTACTTC.

The chain has TRBV13 and TRBJ2-2; 8 bases are shared with TRBD1. V shed 1 base and J 6 bases; nucleotides not matched to a gene: 4. This CDR3 contains 15 residues. CDR1 PRHDT and CDR2 FYEKMQ come from the germline V gene (reference sequence). The CDR3 nucleotides read TGTGCCAGCAGCTTAGAGCTACAGGGGGCCGGGGAGCTGTTTTTT. Its protein product is CASSLELQGAGELFF.

The V call is TRBV10-1, the J call TRBJ2-7; D possibly corresponds to TRBD1 (5 bases). V was trimmed by 0 bases and J by 3 bases, leaving 15 bases between them. CDR1 is WNHNN and CDR2 is SYGVQD in the germline V gene (reference sequence). The CDR3 extends over 16 amino acids. Here the CDR3 DNA reads TGCGCCAGCAGTGAGTCGGATATGAGACAGCGCTACGAGCAGTACTTC. Its translation is CASSESDMRQRYEQYF.

V gene TRBV6-6 combines with J gene TRBJ2-3; the D gene is possibly TRBD2 (6 bases). Deletions cut 4 bases from V and 3 bases from J, with 14 bases between. This CDR3 spans 15 amino acids. CDR1 is MNHNY, CDR2 SVGAGI, per germline (reference sequence). The DNA of the CDR3 is TGTGCCAGCAGTTTGGAGGGGCTTGGTACAGATACGCAGTATTTT. Translating gives CASSLEGLGTDTQYF.

This rearrangement joins TRBV28 to TRBJ2-3; weak D call: TRBD2 (7 bases). In germline, CDR1 is MDHEN, CDR2 SYDVKM. Between the trimmed V and J ends, which lost 2 bases and 1 base, there was a span of 19 bases. This CDR3 comprises 18 residues. CDR3 bases: TGTGCCAGCAGTTTAGGGGGAAGGGGGGGCCGAGGCACAGATACGCAGTATTTT. Translation: CASSLGGRGGRGTDTQYF.